The 22 T cell receptor beta chains given below trace back to one sample, sequenced in a study of Ad26.COV2.S vaccination and SARS-CoV-2 variants (dated by TCRdb to 2020 to 2022). The treatment or condition label corresponds to: some 20 received Ad26.COV2.S at low or high dose, single or two shots; a few received placebo; per-sample allocation not given. Repertoires of vaccine and placebo recipients were sequenced from samples taken on day 63 after the first injection. Libraries were constructed by the immunoSEQ multiplex PCR assay. Sourced from immuneACCESS, this table was stored by TCRdb with only in-frame sequences that have V and J called. A share of the clones is absent; for the studies checked, an unresolved V gene accounts for under half, and the remainder has no known explanation. A total of about 330,000 clones appear in this sample, 75% to 90% of them only once. Clones ranked in the top ten supply about 5.4% of the sample.

This material consisted of peripheral blood, taken in a trial of Ad26.COV2.S vaccine versus placebo. The origin of the receptors is a person aged 18-60 years who received the Ad26.COV2.S COVID-19 vaccine or a placebo.

This chain links TRBV14 with TRBJ1-2; 7 nucleotides match TRBD1. Per the germline V gene, CDR1 is SGHDN and CDR2 is FVKESK. The CDR3 length is 13 residues. J gave up 4 bases and V 3 bases, and 2 bases lay outside the gene matches. CDR3 sequence: CASSQGQTYGYTF. CDR3 bases: TGTGCCAGCAGCCAGGGACAGACCTATGGCTACACCTTC.

The V call is TRBV7-2, the J call TRBJ2-7; 9 bases fit TRBD1. Trimming cost V 5 bases and J 3 bases; bases outside gene matches: 8. Per the germline V gene, CDR1 is SGHTA and CDR2 is FQGNSA. The CDR3 is made up of 15 amino acids. The CDR3 region is CASSLGQGGLYEQYF. The CDR3, as DNA: TGTGCCAGCAGCCTGGGACAGGGTGGCCTCTACGAGCAGTACTTC.

CDR3 coding DNA: TGTGCCAGCAGTTACTCAGTGGGCACTGAAGCTTTCTTT. As protein: CASSYSVGTEAFF. The chain combines TRBV6-5 with TRBJ1-1; D is unclear. Germline V gene lookup returns CDR1 MNHEY and CDR2 SVGAGI. The V gene lost 0 bases and the J gene lost 4 bases, with 6 bases spanning the gap. This CDR3 comprises 13 residues.

About this clone: The same CDR3 also results from other DNA sequences found in this sample. The V call is TRBV2, the J call TRBJ2-7; 8 positions match TRBD2. Germline CDR1 is SNHLY and CDR2 is FYNNEI. The CDR3 length is 13 residues. Here the CDR3 reads CASKSGGANEQYV. CDR3 in DNA: TGTGCCAGCAAGTCGGGAGGGGCAAACGAGCAGTATGTC.

The rearrangement links TRBV6-5 to TRBJ1-2, with unresolved D. Trimming removed 7 bases at V and 6 bases at J, with 18 bases between. The CDR3 extends over 14 amino acids. Germline V lookup: CDR1 MNHEY, CDR2 SVGAGI. Here the CDR3 reads CASTGRPEAHGYTF. For the CDR3, the DNA is TGTGCCAGCACAGGACGTCCCGAGGCCCATGGCTACACCTTC.

This clone was observed a single time. The chain employs TRBV27 and TRBJ2-3, with D maybe TRBD2 (6 bases). CDR3 size: 15 residues. V lost 6 bases and J lost 3, with 16 bases in between. Germline CDR1 reads MNHEY; CDR2 reads SMNVEV (reference sequence). This chain's CDR3 is CASSRLPRETDTQYF. In nucleotides, the CDR3 is TGTGCCAGCAGCAGACTACCACGGGAGACAGATACGCAGTATTTT.

The J gene is TRBJ2-7, the V gene TRBV18, with 8 nucleotides matching TRBD1. Germline V lookup: CDR1 KGHSH, CDR2 LQKENI. The CDR3 runs to 18 residues. V lost 3 bases and J lost 0; bases outside the gene matches: 13. The CDR3 loop reads CASSPSRLGTGGSYEQYF. The CDR3 DNA reads TGTGCCAGCTCACCGTCTAGGTTGGGTACAGGGGGCTCCTACGAGCAGTACTTC.

This clone occurred a few times. Distinct nucleotide sequences in the sample also encode this CDR3. The rearrangement joins TRBV10-1 to TRBJ2-3; D not resolved. Germline CDR1 WNHNN, CDR2 SYGVQD (reference sequence). The CDR3 totals 13 residues. With 4 bases removed from V and 3 bases from J, the gap between germline ends came to 8 bases. CDR3 nucleotide sequence: TGCGCCAGCAGTGGGGTCTTGACAGATACGCAGTATTTT. The encoded protein is CASSGVLTDTQYF.

The chain recombines TRBV6-5 with TRBJ1-4; no clear D. The V gene lost 4 bases and the J gene lost 2 bases, with 14 bases spanning the gap. Germline loops: CDR1 MNHEY, CDR2 SVGAGI. The CDR3 sequence is 16 residues long. CDR3: CASSSGSFGTNEKLFF. The CDR3 coding sequence is TGTGCCAGCAGTTCCGGAAGCTTTGGGACTAATGAAAAACTGTTTTTT.

This clone was found once. This rearrangement joins TRBV4-3 to TRBJ1-1; no clear D. With 4 bases removed from V and 4 bases from J, the gap between germline ends came to 10 bases. The CDR3 consists of 13 residues. The germline V gene has CDR1 LGHNA and CDR2 YSLEER. The CDR3 nucleotides read TGCGCCAGCAGCCGAGGCGAAGGCACTGAAGCTTTCTTT. It translates to CASSRGEGTEAFF.

The gene calls are TRBV7-2 and TRBJ1-6, with D perhaps matching TRBD1 (5 bases). V was pared by 1 base and J by 5 bases, with 12 bases between. Germline CDR1 reads SGHTA; CDR2 reads FQGNSA. CDR3 length: 16 amino acids. CDR3 sequence: CASSLEGIQNNSPLHF. The CDR3 DNA follows: TGTGCCAGCAGCTTAGAGGGGATTCAGAATAATTCACCCCTCCACTTT.

This sequence joins TRBV9 and TRBJ2-3; possible D gene TRBD2, 5 bases. The CDR3 length is 20 residues. Germline CDR1 is SGDLS and CDR2 is YYNGEE. V lost 0 bases, J lost 2 bases, and 25 bases lay in between. CDR3 amino acids: CASSVATWTPRGLITDTQYF. The CDR3 coding sequence is TGTGCCAGCAGCGTAGCTACTTGGACCCCCCGCGGACTCATCACAGATACGCAGTATTTT.

The DNA of the CDR3 is TGTGCCAGCAGCCCTGATTTGGGCTTCGAAGCTTTCTTT. This encodes CASSPDLGFEAFF. The gene calls are TRBV5-6 and TRBJ1-1, with no clear D. The germline gives CDR1 SGHDT, CDR2 YYEEEE. CDR3 length: 13 residues. Trimming removed 4 bases at V and 8 bases at J, with 15 bases between.

This chain connects TRBV7-2 to TRBJ1-1, with D unclear. This CDR3 comprises 11 residues. V was pared by 5 bases and J by 4 bases, with 5 bases between. From germline, CDR1 is SGHTA and CDR2 FQGNSA. CDR3 sequence reads: CASSIGTEAFF. The CDR3 DNA sequence: TGTGCCAGCAGCATAGGCACTGAAGCTTTCTTT.

The rearrangement links TRBV7-9 to TRBJ2-7, with a possible D match to TRBD2 (7 bases). Germline V CDR1 and CDR2: SEHNR, FQNEAQ (reference sequence). The V end was cut by 5 bases, the J end by 4 bases, with 21 bases between. This CDR3 has 16 amino acids. The CDR3 DNA reads as TGTGCCAGCAGCGGACCCCGTGGGGGGGCCGGGTACGAGCAGTACGTC. It encodes CASSGPRGGAGYEQYV.

The chain carries TRBV9 and TRBJ2-5; possible D gene TRBD1, 7 bases. The V end was cut by 0 bases, the J end by 5 bases, with 26 bases between. The germline CDR1 and CDR2 sequences are SGDLS and YYNGEE. The CDR3 consists of 19 residues. CDR3 sequence reads: CASSVGSGVWRGRRETQYF. In nucleotides, the CDR3 is TGTGCCAGCAGCGTAGGGTCAGGCGTGTGGAGGGGGCGCCGGGAGACCCAGTACTTC.

For the CDR3, the DNA is TGTGCCAGCAGCTTCATCGGGAGGGGGATATCCTACGAGCAGTACTTC. Protein product: CASSFIGRGISYEQYF. The chain couples TRBV5-4 to TRBJ2-7, with 8 bases lining up with TRBD2. The V segment lost 2 bases and the J segment 1 base; nucleotides outside the gene matches: 8. Germline CDR1 is SGHNT and CDR2 is YYREEE (reference sequence). This CDR3 has 16 amino acids.

The J gene is TRBJ2-6, the V gene TRBV6-1; no definite D call. This CDR3 spans 16 amino acids. CDR1 MNHNS and CDR2 SASEGT come from the germline V gene. Trimming removed 2 bases at V and 0 bases at J, with 8 bases between. This CDR3 reads CASSEFAVSGANVLTF. CDR3 nucleotides: TGTGCCAGCAGTGAATTCGCAGTCTCTGGGGCCAACGTCCTGACTTTC.

As for this clone: The conserved phenylalanine or tryptophan is not found at the CDR3 terminus, so this likely reflects a read error. It is unclear where the CDR3 begins or ends on the DNA, so no DNA is shown, and the CDR3 is as TCRdb lists it. V and J are TRBV6-4 and TRBJ1-2; TRBD1, as called in the table, went unchecked against the DNA. Germline-derived CDR1 and CDR2 are MRHNA and SNTAGT. The CDR3 totals 11 residues, both ends included. CDR3 in amino acids: CASRGGHNPRK.

The gene calls are TRBV6-5 and TRBJ2-7; 8 bases are shared with TRBD1. Per germline, CDR1 MNHEY and CDR2 SVGAGI. CDR3 size: 15 residues. V shed 7 bases and J 6 bases; nucleotides not matched to a gene: 14. The DNA of the CDR3 is TGTGCCAGCATTCCCTGGACAGGGACAAGTACCGAGCAGTACGTC. Translating it yields CASIPWTGTSTEQYV.

The rearrangement joins TRBV6-4 to TRBJ2-3, with 7 bases identical to TRBD1. The CDR3 length is 15 residues. The junction had 4 bases not matched to a gene; V was cut back by 0 bases and J by 4 bases. CDR1 is MRHNA, CDR2 SNTAGT, per germline. In DNA, the CDR3 is TGTGCCAGCAGTGACTCCACAGGGGCCGCAGATACGCAGTATTTT. Translation: CASSDSTGAADTQYF.

This clone showed up just once. The chain couples TRBV10-2 to TRBJ1-4, with TRBD1 identical over 9 bases. Germline V gene data show CDR1 as WSHSY and CDR2 as SAAADI. J was trimmed by 2 bases and V by 5 bases; bases with no gene match: 6. The CDR3 totals 16 residues. CDR3 bases: TGCGCCAGCAGTAAGGACAGGGGAGGTACTAATGAAAAACTGTTTTTT. As protein: CASSKDRGGTNEKLFF.